This entry describes one T cell receptor beta chain. The sample comes from a study of T cell repertoires in cytomegalovirus infection. The CDR3 has 16 residues. CDR1 and CDR2 from the germline V gene are SGHRS and YFSETQ. J was trimmed by 2 bases and V by 1 base; bases with no gene match: 4. TCRdb analysed the reads with MiXCR anew, one entry per CDR3 protein. Seen here are around 260,000 distinct CDR3 sequences, 25% observed once, and the top ten hold approximately 13%. This chain joins TRBV5-1 and TRBJ2-1, with TRBD2 matching 9 bases. The sequence was obtained from a human donor in good health (CMV status not recorded). Some clones in this sample may be carry-over from other donors' samples. The specimen sequenced was PBMCs. In DNA, the CDR3 is TGCGCCAGCAGCTTGCGGCTAGCGGGAACCTACAATGAGCAGTTCTTC. This translates into CASSLRLAGTYNEQFF.